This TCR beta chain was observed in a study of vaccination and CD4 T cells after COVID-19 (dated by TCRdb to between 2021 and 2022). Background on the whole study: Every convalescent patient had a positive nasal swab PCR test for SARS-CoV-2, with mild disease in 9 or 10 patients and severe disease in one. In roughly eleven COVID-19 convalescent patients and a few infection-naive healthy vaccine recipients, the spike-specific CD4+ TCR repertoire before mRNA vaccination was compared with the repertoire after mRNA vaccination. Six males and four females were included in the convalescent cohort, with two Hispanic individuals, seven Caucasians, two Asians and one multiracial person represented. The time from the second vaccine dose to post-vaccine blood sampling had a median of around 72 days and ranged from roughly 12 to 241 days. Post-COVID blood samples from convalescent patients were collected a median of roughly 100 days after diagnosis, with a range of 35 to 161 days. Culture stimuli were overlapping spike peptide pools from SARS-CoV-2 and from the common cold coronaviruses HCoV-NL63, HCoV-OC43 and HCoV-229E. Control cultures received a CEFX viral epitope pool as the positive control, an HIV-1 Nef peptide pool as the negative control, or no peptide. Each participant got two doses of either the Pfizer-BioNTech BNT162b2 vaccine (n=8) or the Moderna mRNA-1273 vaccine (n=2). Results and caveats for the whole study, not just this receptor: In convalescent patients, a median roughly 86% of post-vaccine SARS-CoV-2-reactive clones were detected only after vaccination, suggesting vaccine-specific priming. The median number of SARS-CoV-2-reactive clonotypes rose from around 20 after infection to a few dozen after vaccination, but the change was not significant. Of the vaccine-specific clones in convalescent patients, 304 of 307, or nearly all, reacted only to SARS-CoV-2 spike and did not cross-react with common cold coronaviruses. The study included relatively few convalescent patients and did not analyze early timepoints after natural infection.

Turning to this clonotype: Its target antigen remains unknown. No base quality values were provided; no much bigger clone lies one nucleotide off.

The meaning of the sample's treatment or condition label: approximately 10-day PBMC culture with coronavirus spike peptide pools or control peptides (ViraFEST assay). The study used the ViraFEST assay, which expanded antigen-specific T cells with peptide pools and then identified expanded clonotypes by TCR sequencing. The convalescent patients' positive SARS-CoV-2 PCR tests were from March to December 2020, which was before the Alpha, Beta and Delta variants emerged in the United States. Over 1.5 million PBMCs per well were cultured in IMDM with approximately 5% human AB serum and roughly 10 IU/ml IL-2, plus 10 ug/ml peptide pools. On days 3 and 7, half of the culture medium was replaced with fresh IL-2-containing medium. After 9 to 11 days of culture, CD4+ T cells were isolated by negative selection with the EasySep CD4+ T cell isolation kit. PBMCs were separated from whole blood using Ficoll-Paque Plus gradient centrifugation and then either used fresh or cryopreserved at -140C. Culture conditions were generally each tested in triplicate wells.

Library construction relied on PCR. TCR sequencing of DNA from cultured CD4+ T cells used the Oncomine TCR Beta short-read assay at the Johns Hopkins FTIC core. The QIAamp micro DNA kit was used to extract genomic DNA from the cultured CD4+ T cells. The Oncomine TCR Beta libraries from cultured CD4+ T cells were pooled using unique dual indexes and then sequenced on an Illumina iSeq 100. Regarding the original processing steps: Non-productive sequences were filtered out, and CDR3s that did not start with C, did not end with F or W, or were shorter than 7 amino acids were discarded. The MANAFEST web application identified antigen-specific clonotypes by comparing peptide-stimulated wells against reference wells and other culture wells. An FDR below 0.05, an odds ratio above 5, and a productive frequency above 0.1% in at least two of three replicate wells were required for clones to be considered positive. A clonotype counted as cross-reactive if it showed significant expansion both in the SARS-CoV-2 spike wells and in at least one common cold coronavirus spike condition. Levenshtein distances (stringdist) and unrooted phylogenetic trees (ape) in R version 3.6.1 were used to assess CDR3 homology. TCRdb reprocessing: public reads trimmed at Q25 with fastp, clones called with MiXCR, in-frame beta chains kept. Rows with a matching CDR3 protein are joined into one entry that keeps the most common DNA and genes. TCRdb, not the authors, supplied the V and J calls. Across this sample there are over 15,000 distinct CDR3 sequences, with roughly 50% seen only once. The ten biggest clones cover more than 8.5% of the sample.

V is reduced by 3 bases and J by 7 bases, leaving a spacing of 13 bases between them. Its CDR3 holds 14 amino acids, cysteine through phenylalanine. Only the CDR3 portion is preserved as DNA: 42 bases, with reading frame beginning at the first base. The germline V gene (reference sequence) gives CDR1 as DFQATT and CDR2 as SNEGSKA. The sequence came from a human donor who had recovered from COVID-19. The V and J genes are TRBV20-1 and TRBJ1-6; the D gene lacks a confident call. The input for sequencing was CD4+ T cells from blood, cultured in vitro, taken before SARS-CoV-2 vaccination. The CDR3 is CSASSFQINSPLHF. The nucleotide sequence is TGCAGTGCTAGCTCCTTCCAGATCAATTCACCCCTCCACTTT.